These 27 T cell receptor beta chains were sequenced from one sample in a study of shared clonotypes between healthy human individuals. The data were produced by immunoSEQ multiplex PCR, yet TCRdb's version contains in-frame clones alone and is incomplete. The top ten hold 0.095% to 0.14% of the sample, which has under 700,000 clones, about 95% seen once. CD8 cells regarded as naive lacked CD45RO, were positively chosen for CCR7, and omitted terminally differentiated effector memory CD45RA+ cells. The material sequenced was naive CD8+ T cells sorted from blood. Every receptor here comes from a woman in her 30s in good health.

The chain has TRBV5-8 and TRBJ2-7; D is possibly TRBD1 or TRBD2 (5 bases each). The germline CDR1 and CDR2 sequences are SGHTS and YDEGEE. This CDR3 is built from 13 residues. The ends were cut back, 4 bases at V and 7 bases at J, with 15 bases in the middle. The CDR3 sequence: CASSHGTYLEQYF. The CDR3 coding sequence is TGTGCCAGCAGCCACGGGACGTACCTGGAGCAGTACTTC.

This clone was observed once. V is TRBV7-9 and J is TRBJ1-1; D not resolved. V gave up 5 bases and J gave up 3 bases, with 16 bases separating them. This CDR3 is 15 amino acids long. Per germline, CDR1 SEHNR and CDR2 FQNEAQ (reference sequence). CDR3 amino acids: CASSPPTVNDTEAFF. CDR3 DNA: TGTGCCAGCAGCCCCCCTACGGTGAATGACACTGAAGCTTTCTTT.

The rearrangement uses TRBV14 and TRBJ2-1; D ambiguous. Per the germline V gene, CDR1 is SGHDN and CDR2 is FVKESK. The CDR3 sequence is 13 residues long. V shed 5 bases and J shed 3 bases, with 8 bases lying between them. CDR3 amino acids: CASSYTSYNEQFF. The CDR3 bases are TGTGCCAGCAGCTACACGAGCTACAATGAGCAGTTCTTC.

The V and J genes are TRBV13 and TRBJ2-3, with 14 bases that match TRBD2. V shed 5 bases and J 4 bases; nucleotides not matched to a gene: 5. Germline CDR1 PRHDT, CDR2 FYEKMQ (reference sequence). The CDR3 is made up of 16 amino acids. CDR3 loop: CASSPGTSGSADTQYF. As DNA, the CDR3 is TGTGCCAGCAGCCCTGGGACTAGCGGGAGCGCAGATACGCAGTATTTT.

The V gene is TRBV6-1, the J gene TRBJ2-1; maybe TRBD2 (6 bases). Germline CDR1 MNHNS, CDR2 SASEGT. Trimming shortened V by 4 bases and J by 7 bases, and 11 bases separated the two germline ends. This CDR3 has 13 amino acids. CDR3 region: CASSARLGNEQFF. The CDR3 DNA follows: TGTGCCAGCAGTGCTAGACTAGGAAATGAGCAGTTCTTC.

Regarding this clone: Other DNA sequences in the sample encode the same CDR3. This chain connects TRBV30 to TRBJ1-1; no reliable D call. V was cut by 3 bases and J by 1 base, with 3 bases left in between. The CDR3 consists of 11 residues. Germline V gives CDR1 GTSNPN, CDR2 SVGIG (reference sequence). The CDR3 loop is CAWRRNTEAFF. DNA of the CDR3: TGTGCCTGGAGGAGGAACACTGAAGCTTTCTTT.

This sequence joins TRBV5-6 and TRBJ2-1; D gene uncertain. CDR3 length equals 12 residues. Looked up from germline, CDR1 is SGHDT and CDR2 is YYEEEE. Trimming stripped 1 base from V and 8 bases from J, with 7 bases between. CDR3: CASSLPEHEQFF. The DNA for the CDR3 is TGTGCCAGCAGCTTGCCCGAACATGAGCAGTTCTTC.

This chain joins TRBV10-3 and TRBJ1-5, with D perhaps TRBD1 (5 bases). Trimming cost V 0 bases and J 0 bases, with 15 bases left between them. CDR1 and CDR2 from the germline V gene are ENHRY and SYGVKD. The CDR3 is 18 amino acids. CDR3 protein: CAISESPLTAYSNQPQHF. The CDR3 DNA sequence: TGTGCCATCAGTGAGTCCCCTCTGACAGCCTATAGCAATCAGCCCCAGCATTTT.

This chain joins TRBV19 and TRBJ2-7, with TRBD1 matching over 9 bases. Germline V CDR1 and CDR2: LNHDA, SQIVND (reference sequence). With V trimmed by 4 bases and J by 2 bases, 6 bases remained unmatched. The CDR3 is 15 residues long. The CDR3 nucleotides are TGTGCCAGTAGTACCCGGGACAGGGCACCCTACGAGCAGTACTTC. This encodes CASSTRDRAPYEQYF.

The rearrangement links TRBV11-2 to TRBJ2-2; the D is unclear. V was cut by 4 bases and J by 2 bases, with 17 bases left in between. The CDR3 runs 17 residues. The germline V gene encodes CDR1 SGHAT and CDR2 FQNNGV. The CDR3 nucleotides read TGTGCCAGCAGCTATACCCCCGGGCACACTAACACCGGGGAGCTGTTTTTT. It specifies CASSYTPGHTNTGELFF. The variable domain in full, with the rest retrieved from reference TRBV11-2 and TRBJ2-2, is EAGVAQSPRYKIIEKRQSVAFWCNPISGHATLYWYQQILGQGPKLLIQFQNNGVVDDSQLPKDRFSAERLKGVDSTLKIQPAKLEDSAVYLCASSYTPGHTNTGELFFGEGSRLTVL.

This sequence joins TRBV7-9 and TRBJ2-5; possible D gene TRBD1, 6 bases. Germline CDR1 SEHNR, CDR2 FQNEAQ (reference sequence). The CDR3 runs to 13 residues. Trimming left V 3 bases short and J 11 bases short, with 16 bases between. CDR3 coding DNA: TGTGCCAGCAGCTTCACAGGGACGGGTGAGCAGTACTTC. Its translation is CASSFTGTGEQYF.

The chain recombines TRBV29-1 with TRBJ1-6, with a possible D match to TRBD1 (5 bases). The CDR3 consists of 13 residues. Germline V lookup: CDR1 SQVTM, CDR2 ANQGSEA. Trimming stripped 0 bases from V and 14 bases from J, with 14 bases between. The CDR3 DNA is TGCAGCGTTGAAGATCCAGGGTCTACGTCCCTCCACTTT. Translated: CSVEDPGSTSLHF.

CDR3 protein: CASSYYQYEQYF. The CDR3 region has the DNA TGTGCCAGCAGCTACTACCAGTACGAGCAGTACTTC. The chain combines TRBV5-6 with TRBJ2-7; no definite D call. The V end was cut by 3 bases, the J end by 4 bases, with 8 bases between. The CDR3 is 12 residues long. The V gene's germline CDR1 is SGHDT and CDR2 YYEEEE.

The chain couples TRBV29-1 to TRBJ2-7; TRBD2 aligns across 14 bases. J was trimmed by 4 bases and V by 6 bases; bases with no gene match: 8. From germline, CDR1 is SQVTM and CDR2 ANQGSEA. This CDR3 contains 15 residues. In nucleotides, the CDR3 is TGCAGCGTGACGGGGACTAGCGGGAGATGGTACGAGCAGTACTTC. This translates into CSVTGTSGRWYEQYF.

The V and J genes are TRBV4-2 and TRBJ1-1; 9 bases match TRBD1. Trimming removed 0 bases from V and 4 bases from J; junction bases left unmatched: 6. The CDR3 is 16 amino acids. Germline CDR1 reads LGHNA; CDR2 reads YNFKEQ. DNA of the CDR3: TGTGCCAGCAGCCAAGATGAGACAGGGGGTAGCACTGAAGCTTTCTTT. This sequence encodes CASSQDETGGSTEAFF.

This rearrangement joins TRBV28 to TRBJ2-7; 11 bases agree with TRBD1. Germline V lookup: CDR1 MDHEN, CDR2 SYDVKM. J gave up 3 bases and V 6 bases, and 4 bases lay outside the gene matches. The CDR3 covers 14 residues. CDR3 coding DNA: TGTGCCAGCAGGGGGACAGGGGGACACTACGAGCAGTACTTC. It translates to CASRGTGGHYEQYF.

The gene calls are TRBV28 and TRBJ2-2; D not certain. Trimming cost V 1 base and J 0 bases, with 9 bases left between them. The CDR3 has 16 residues. Germline V gene lookup returns CDR1 MDHEN and CDR2 SYDVKM. This chain's CDR3 is CASSLLAPSNTGELFF. CDR3 coding DNA: TGTGCCAGCAGTTTATTAGCCCCCTCGAACACCGGGGAGCTGTTTTTT.

As for this clone: Other DNA variants within this sample encode the same CDR3. The genes are TRBV20-1 and TRBJ1-1; D is uncertain. The CDR3 covers 11 residues. V gave up 0 bases and J gave up 3 bases, with 2 bases separating them. Germline V lookup: CDR1 DFQATT, CDR2 SNEGSKA (reference sequence). The CDR3 sequence: CSARDYTEAFF. CDR3 coding DNA: TGCAGTGCTAGAGATTACACTGAAGCTTTCTTT.

The chain carries TRBV28 and TRBJ2-1; 7 nucleotides agree with TRBD2. This CDR3 is 14 amino acids long. Looked up from germline, CDR1 is MDHEN and CDR2 is SYDVKM. After removal of 1 base from V and 8 bases from J, the junction contained 5 bases not matched to a gene. The CDR3 DNA follows: TGTGCCAGCAGTTTATACGGCAGCGGGGATGAGCAGTTCTTC. Its protein is CASSLYGSGDEQFF.

This chain joins TRBV28 and TRBJ2-5; 9 bases are a match to TRBD1. In germline, CDR1 is MDHEN, CDR2 SYDVKM. V lost 5 bases to trimming and J lost 7 bases; unmatched junction nucleotides: 17. The CDR3 extends over 17 amino acids. The CDR3 reads CASSPSRDRESRGTQYF. CDR3 coding DNA: TGTGCCAGCAGTCCCTCCCGGGACAGGGAATCAAGAGGGACCCAGTACTTC. Using reference TRBV28 and TRBJ2-5 for the parts outside the CDR3, the full variable domain is DVKVTQSSRYLVKRTGEKVFLECVQDMDHENMFWYRQDPGLGLRLIYFSYDVKMKEKGDIPEGYSVSREKKERFSLILESASTNQTSMYLCASSPSRDRESRGTQYFGPGTRLLVL.

The chain combines TRBV27 with TRBJ2-5, with 7 positions matching TRBD2. The V segment lost 3 bases and the J segment 5 bases; nucleotides outside the gene matches: 18. Germline CDR1 and CDR2: MNHEY and SMNVEV (reference sequence). The length of the CDR3 is 18 residues. For the CDR3, the DNA is TGTGCCAGCAGTTTTTGGGGACGAGCGGGGTCGTCAGTCGAGACCCAGTACTTC. It yields the protein CASSFWGRAGSSVETQYF.

This chain links TRBV28 with TRBJ2-7; 8 bases are shared with TRBD1. Germline CDR1 and CDR2: MDHEN and SYDVKM. The CDR3 covers 15 residues. V gave up 7 bases and J gave up 5 bases; unmatched junction bases: 13. CDR3 residues: CASIGVWQGANEQYF. The CDR3 DNA reads as TGTGCCAGCATTGGGGTTTGGCAGGGGGCCAACGAGCAGTACTTC.

The chain recombines TRBV5-4 with TRBJ2-7, with 8 nucleotides matching TRBD2. The germline gives CDR1 SGHNT, CDR2 YYREEE (reference sequence). V lost 0 bases to trimming and J lost 4 bases; unmatched junction nucleotides: 12. The CDR3 runs to 17 residues. CDR3 bases: TGTGCCAGCAGCTTGGGCCCCTTGGCGGGAGGACAATACGAGCAGTACTTC. Encoded protein: CASSLGPLAGGQYEQYF.

The chain's CDR3 is CASSPTGYGNQPQHF. The CDR3 region has the DNA TGTGCCAGCAGTCCGACAGGGTATGGCAATCAGCCCCAGCATTTT. The chain joins TRBV27 to TRBJ1-5; 7 bases agree with TRBD1. V lost 5 bases to trimming and J lost 2 bases; unmatched junction nucleotides: 6. The CDR3 sequence is 15 residues long. From germline, CDR1 is MNHEY and CDR2 SMNVEV (reference sequence).

This chain uses TRBV5-1 with TRBJ2-1; TRBD1 aligns across 10 bases. The CDR3 runs to 13 residues. V lost 3 bases and J lost 7; bases outside the gene matches: 1. Germline V lookup: CDR1 SGHRS, CDR2 YFSETQ. For the CDR3, the DNA is TGCGCCAGCAGCTCGGGACAGGGGAATGAGCAGTTCTTC. It specifies CASSSGQGNEQFF. Combining the CDR3 with reference TRBV5-1 and TRBJ2-1 gives the whole variable domain KAGVTQTPRYLIKTRGQQVTLSCSPISGHRSVSWYQQTPGQGLQFLFEYFSETQRNKGNFPGRFSGRQFSNSRSEMNVSTLELGDSALYLCASSSGQGNEQFFGPGTRLTVL.

The gene calls are TRBV27 and TRBJ2-3; D is unresolved. Germline lookup yields CDR1 MNHEY and CDR2 SMNVEV (reference sequence). The CDR3 runs 12 residues. V was clipped by 3 bases and J by 4 bases, with 5 bases between them. CDR3 coding DNA: TGTGCCAGCAGTTTTAATGCAGATACGCAGTATTTT. As protein: CASSFNADTQYF.

V gene TRBV5-8 combines with J gene TRBJ2-3; 13 positions agree with TRBD2. Germline values: CDR1 SGHTS, CDR2 YDEGEE. The trim removed 6 bases at V and 6 bases at J, leaving 10 bases unmatched. The CDR3 sequence is 16 residues long. CDR3 loop: CASKLGLAGVSDTQYF. The CDR3 nucleotides read TGTGCCAGCAAACTAGGACTAGCGGGAGTTTCGGATACGCAGTATTTT.